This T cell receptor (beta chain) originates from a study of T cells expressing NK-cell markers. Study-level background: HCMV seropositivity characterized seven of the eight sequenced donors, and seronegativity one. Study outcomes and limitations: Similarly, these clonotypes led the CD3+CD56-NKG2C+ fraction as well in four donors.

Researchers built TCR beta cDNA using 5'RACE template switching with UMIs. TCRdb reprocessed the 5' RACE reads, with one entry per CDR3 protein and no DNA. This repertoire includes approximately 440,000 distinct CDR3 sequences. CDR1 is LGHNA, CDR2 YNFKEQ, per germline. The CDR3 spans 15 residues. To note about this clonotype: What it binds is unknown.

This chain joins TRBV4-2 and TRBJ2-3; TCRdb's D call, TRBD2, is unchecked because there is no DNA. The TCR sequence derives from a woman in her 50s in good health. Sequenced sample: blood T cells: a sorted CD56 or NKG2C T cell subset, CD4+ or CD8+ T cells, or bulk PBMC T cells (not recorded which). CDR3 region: CASSQEASITDTQYF.